This T cell receptor (beta chain) was recorded in a study of shared clonotypes between healthy human individuals. The wider study: CD4 naive and CD4 memory each took three plates per donor, while CD8 naive took two and CD8 memory one.

Researchers divided each subset's genomic DNA evenly across several immunoSEQ plates. Data came from immunoSEQ multiplex PCR; TCRdb stores just in-frame clones and leaves some out. The sample shows around 2.1 million clones, under 97% of them seen only once. Study observations and caveats: Non-shared clonotypes showed lower generation probabilities than clonotypes common to all four donors.

CDR1 is SGDLS, CDR2 YYNGEE, per germline. V lost 4 bases and J lost 5; bases outside the gene matches: 1. This CDR3 spans 14 amino acids. For this clone: Its antigen is currently unknown.

The chain combines TRBV9 with TRBJ2-2; 11 positions match TRBD2. Sequenced sample: naive CD4+ T cells sorted from blood. Subset given: CD45RA+ positively selected. The clonotype originates from a man aged 18 to 29 in good health. The CDR3 sequence is CASSRLAGTGELFF. As DNA, the CDR3 is TGTGCCAGCAGCCGACTAGCGGGGACCGGGGAGCTGTTTTTT. Full variable domain (outside the CDR3, taken from reference TRBV9 and TRBJ2-2): DSGVTQTPKHLITATGQRVTLRCSPRSGDLSVYWYQQSLDQGLQFLIQYYNGEERAKGNILERFSAQQFPDLHSELNLSSLELGDSALYFCASSRLAGTGELFFGEGSRLTVL.